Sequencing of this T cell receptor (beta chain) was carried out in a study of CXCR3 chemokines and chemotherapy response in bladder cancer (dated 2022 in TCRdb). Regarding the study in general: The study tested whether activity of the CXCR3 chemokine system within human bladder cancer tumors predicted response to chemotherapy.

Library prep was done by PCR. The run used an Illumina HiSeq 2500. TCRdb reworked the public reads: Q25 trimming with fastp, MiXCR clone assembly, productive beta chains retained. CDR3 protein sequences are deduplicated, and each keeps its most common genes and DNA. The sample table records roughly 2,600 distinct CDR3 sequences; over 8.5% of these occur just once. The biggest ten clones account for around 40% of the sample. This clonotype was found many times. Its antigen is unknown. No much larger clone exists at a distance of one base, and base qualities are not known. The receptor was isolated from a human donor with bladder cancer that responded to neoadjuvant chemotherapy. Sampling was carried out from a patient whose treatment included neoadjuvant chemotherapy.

The sequence in DNA is TGTGCCAGCAGCCCCGAGTTCGGAAGGGAGGGTTGGCGCACAGATACGCAGTATTTT. It encodes CASSPEFGREGWRTDTQYF. The rearranged chain carries TRBV28 and TRBJ2-3; 7 junctional bases match TRBD2. From the cysteine through the phenylalanine, the CDR3 covers 19 amino acids. Kept here is only the CDR3 DNA, which spans 57 bases and is read in frame from base 1. Per the germline V gene, MDHEN is the CDR1 and SYDVKM is the CDR2. From V the trimming removes 6 bases and from J it removes 1 base, while the gene matches leave 19 bases of the junction unaccounted for.